This T cell receptor beta chain is drawn from a study of identical twins. As concerns this clonotype: Its matching antigen is unknown.

Trimming cost V 1 base and J 6 bases, with 13 bases left between them. Germline V gene sequence: CDR1 LGHDT, CDR2 YNNKEL (reference sequence). The CDR3 is 15 amino acids. Findings and limits, study-wide: These conclusions were based on statistical analysis (cross-sectional, not following the same donors). The abundant beta clonotypes from cord blood had fewer insertions, and memory repertoires had none of this. Models underestimated TCR alpha sharing (out-of-frame) in monozygotic twins.

In TCRdb, the 5' RACE reads were re-called with MiXCR into one record per CDR3 protein. The data hold fewer than 450,000 distinct CDR3 sequences, with roughly 9% observed a single time. This chain links TRBV3-1 with TRBJ2-1; perhaps TRBD1 as D (6 bases). Specimen: naive T cells sorted from blood. This receptor was identified in a woman in her fifties or sixties in good health. This CDR3 is CASSQVGLGANEQFF. In DNA, the CDR3 is TGTGCCAGCAGCCAAGTGGGTTTGGGGGCCAATGAGCAGTTCTTC.